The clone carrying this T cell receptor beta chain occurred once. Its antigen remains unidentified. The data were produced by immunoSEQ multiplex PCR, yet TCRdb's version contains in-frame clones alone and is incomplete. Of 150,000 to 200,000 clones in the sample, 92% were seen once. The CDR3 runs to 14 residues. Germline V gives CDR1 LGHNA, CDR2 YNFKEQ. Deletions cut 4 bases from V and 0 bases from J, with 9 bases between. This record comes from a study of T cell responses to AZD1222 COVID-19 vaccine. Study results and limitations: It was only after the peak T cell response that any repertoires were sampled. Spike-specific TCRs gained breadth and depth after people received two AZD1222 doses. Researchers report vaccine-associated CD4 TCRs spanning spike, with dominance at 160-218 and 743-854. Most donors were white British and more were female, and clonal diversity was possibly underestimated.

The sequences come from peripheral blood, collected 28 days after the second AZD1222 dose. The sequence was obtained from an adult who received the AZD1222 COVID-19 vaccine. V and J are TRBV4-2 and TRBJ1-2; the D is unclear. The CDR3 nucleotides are TGTGCCAGCAGCCCAGAGGAAGCTAACTATGGCTACACCTTC. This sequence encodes CASSPEEANYGYTF.